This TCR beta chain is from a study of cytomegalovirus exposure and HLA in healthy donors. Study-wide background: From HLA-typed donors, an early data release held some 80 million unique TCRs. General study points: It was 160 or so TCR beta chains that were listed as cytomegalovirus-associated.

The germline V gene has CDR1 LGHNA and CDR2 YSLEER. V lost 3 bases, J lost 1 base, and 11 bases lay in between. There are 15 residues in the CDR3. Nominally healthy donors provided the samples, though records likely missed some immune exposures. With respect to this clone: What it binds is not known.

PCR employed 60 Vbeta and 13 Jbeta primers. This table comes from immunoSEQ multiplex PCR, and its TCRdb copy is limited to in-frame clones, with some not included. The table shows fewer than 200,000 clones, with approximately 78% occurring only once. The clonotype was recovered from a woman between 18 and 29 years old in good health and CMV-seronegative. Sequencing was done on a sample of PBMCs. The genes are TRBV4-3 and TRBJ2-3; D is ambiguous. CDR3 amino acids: CASSQESPGTDTQYF. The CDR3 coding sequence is TGCGCCAGCAGCCAGGAGTCTCCTGGCACAGATACGCAGTATTTT.